This TCR beta chain was observed in a study of blood T cell repertoires in COVID-19. Turning to the study itself: There were acute and convalescent COVID-19 samples, and they came from the United States, Italy and Spain. Sample material is recorded as cDNA or gDNA derived from T cells, B-cell-depleted T cells, or PBMCs.

This CDR3 comprises 15 residues. J gave up 8 bases and V 5 bases, and 10 bases lay outside the gene matches. Germline V gene lookup returns CDR1 SGHVS and CDR2 FQNEAQ. Original processing methods: Estimation of nucleated cell counts was performed using reference gene primer amplification. Produced via immunoSEQ multiplex PCR; TCRdb's table is partial and in-frame only. The V and J calls and the clone size are those of that table, but D and trimming were determined from the DNA. The profile covers about 71,000 clones, with more than 75% appearing a single time and roughly an eighth taken by the ten largest.

Material: peripheral blood. This chain joins TRBV7-8 and TRBJ2-3, with 10 nucleotides matching TRBD1. The receptor was derived from an elderly woman with acute or convalescent COVID-19. The CDR3 sequence: CASSSTGTGALTQYF. The CDR3 DNA is TGTGCCAGCAGCAGTACCGGGACAGGGGCGCTTACGCAGTATTTT.